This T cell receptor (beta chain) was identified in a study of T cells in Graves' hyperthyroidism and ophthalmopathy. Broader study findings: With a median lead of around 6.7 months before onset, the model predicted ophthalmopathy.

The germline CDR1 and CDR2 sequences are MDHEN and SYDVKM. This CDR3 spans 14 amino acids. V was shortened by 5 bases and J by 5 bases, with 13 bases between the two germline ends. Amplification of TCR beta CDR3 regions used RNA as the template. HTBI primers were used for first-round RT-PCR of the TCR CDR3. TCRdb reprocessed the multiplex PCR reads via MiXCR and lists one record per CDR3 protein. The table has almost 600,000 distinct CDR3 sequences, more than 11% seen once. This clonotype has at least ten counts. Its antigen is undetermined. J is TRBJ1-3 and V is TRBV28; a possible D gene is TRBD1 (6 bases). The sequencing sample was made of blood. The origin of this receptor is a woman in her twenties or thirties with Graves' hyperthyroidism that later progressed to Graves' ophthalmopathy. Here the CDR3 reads CASSGGTLRNTIYF. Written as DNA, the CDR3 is TGTGCCAGCAGTGGAGGGACACTTCGAAACACCATATATTTT.